Following are 12 T cell receptor beta chains from one sample sequenced in a study of post-analysis software for immune sequencing data. General study findings and limits: Comparison of patients with controls showed a handful of TRBV segments more frequent in patients, TRBV5-6, TRBV5-1 and TRBV20-1 among them.

Unique molecular identifiers tagged the TCR beta cDNA libraries. TCRdb independently ran MiXCR on the PCR reads; one entry per CDR3 protein. The data show approximately 660,000 distinct CDR3 sequences, over 45% seen once. These receptors lack a known antigen. The sample comprised blood. The receptors were sampled from a girl aged 2 to 9 with multiple sclerosis.

The chain combines TRBV6-6 with TRBJ1-2; D gene ambiguous. Germline values: CDR1 MNHNY, CDR2 SVGAGI (reference sequence). The V and J ends lost 11 bases and 8 bases respectively, with 27 bases between them. CDR3 size: 15 residues. The CDR3 DNA is TGTGCCTCCACGAGCATCAATTCCCTCTATAGGGGCTACACCTTC. It yields the protein CASTSINSLYRGYTF.

This chain joins TRBV7-2 and TRBJ2-1; tentative D call: TRBD2 (6 bases). The V end was cut by 5 bases, the J end by 10 bases, with 15 bases between. The CDR3 consists of 13 residues. Germline V gene data show CDR1 as SGHTA and CDR2 as FQGNSA. The CDR3 loop is CASSETSLQEQFF. The DNA for the CDR3 is TGTGCCAGCAGCGAGACTAGTCTCCAAGAGCAGTTCTTC. The full variable domain, its missing parts supplied by reference TRBV7-2 and TRBJ2-1, is GAGVSQSPSNKVTEKGKDVELRCDPISGHTALYWYRQSLGQGLEFLIYFQGNSAPDKSGLPSDRFSAERTGGSVSTLTIQRTQQEDSAVYLCASSETSLQEQFFGPGTRLTVL.

This clonotype was detected a few times. J is TRBJ1-4 and V is TRBV29-1, with D possibly TRBD1 on 6 matching bases. The CDR3 sequence is 13 residues long. CDR1 and CDR2 (germline): SQVTM, ANQGSEA. V was trimmed by 7 bases and J by 4 bases, leaving 13 bases between them. Written as DNA, the CDR3 is TGCAGCGCCACAGGGCGGGATAATGAAAAACTGTTTTTT. It translates to CSATGRDNEKLFF.

The CDR3 sequence is CSATSTGDNEQFF. CDR3 nucleotides: TGCAGTGCCACTTCGACAGGGGACAATGAGCAGTTCTTC. V usage is TRBV20-1 and J usage is TRBJ2-1, with TRBD1 identical over 8 bases. The CDR3 consists of 13 residues. Trimming removed 6 bases from V and 5 bases from J; junction bases left unmatched: 6. CDR1 is DFQATT and CDR2 is SNEGSKA in the germline V gene (reference sequence).

This clonotype was counted once. This chain joins TRBV20-1 and TRBJ1-5; 8 bases are a match to TRBD1. The ends lost 3 bases at V and 3 bases at J; junction bases unmatched: 10. This CDR3 has 16 amino acids. Per the germline V gene, CDR1 is DFQATT and CDR2 is SNEGSKA (reference sequence). As DNA, the CDR3 is TGCAGTGCTAGGCAAACAGGGGGATTGGACAATCAGCCCCAGCATTTT. Its protein product is CSARQTGGLDNQPQHF.

The chain links TRBV5-1 to TRBJ1-3, with D unresolved. The CDR3 extends over 16 amino acids. Germline lookup yields CDR1 SGHRS and CDR2 YFSETQ. V gave up 2 bases and J gave up 0 bases, with 12 bases separating them. CDR3 in DNA: TGCGCCAGCAGCTTCTCGACCCCGAACTCTGGAAACACCATATATTTT. This encodes CASSFSTPNSGNTIYF.

This chain uses TRBV25-1 with TRBJ2-1; D remains unclear. This CDR3 spans 15 amino acids. Trimming left V 3 bases short and J 3 bases short, with 12 bases between. Germline V gene sequence: CDR1 MGHDK, CDR2 SYGVNS. The CDR3 DNA reads TGTGCCAGCAGTGATGACCGGACCGACTACAATGAGCAGTTCTTC. This translates into CASSDDRTDYNEQFF.

This clonotype was recorded a few times. The rearrangement joins TRBV7-9 to TRBJ2-7; 8 nucleotides match TRBD2. This CDR3 is built from 16 residues. Trimming removed 4 bases from V and 0 bases from J; junction bases left unmatched: 8. CDR1 is SEHNR and CDR2 is FQNEAQ in the germline V gene (reference sequence). CDR3 DNA: TGTGCCAGCAGCTCCATCCCCGGGACTAGCTCCTACGAGCAGTACTTC. Protein product: CASSSIPGTSSYEQYF.

V and J are TRBV10-1 and TRBJ2-1; D call uncertain. This CDR3 has 16 residues. Trimming left V 0 bases short and J 6 bases short, with 15 bases between. CDR1 WNHNN and CDR2 SYGVQD come from the germline V gene (reference sequence). CDR3 sequence: CASSESRWRPSNEQFF. The DNA of the CDR3 is TGCGCCAGCAGTGAGTCCCGCTGGCGGCCGAGCAATGAGCAGTTCTTC.

This clonotype has just one count. The chain joins TRBV18 to TRBJ1-1; D unresolved. V lost 1 base and J lost 7, with 7 bases in between. This CDR3 is 12 amino acids long. In germline, CDR1 is KGHSH, CDR2 LQKENI. CDR3 protein: CASSPRRDEAFF. In DNA, the CDR3 is TGTGCCAGCTCACCACGTAGGGATGAAGCTTTCTTT.

The rearrangement joins TRBV4-1 to TRBJ2-3; TRBD2 might be the D (6 bases). V was trimmed by 3 bases and J by 6 bases, leaving 16 bases between them. CDR1 and CDR2 (germline): MGHRA, YSYEKL. The CDR3 is 15 residues long. The CDR3 region is CASSQVTLAIDTQYF. DNA of the CDR3: TGCGCCAGCAGCCAGGTAACGCTAGCGATCGATACGCAGTATTTT.

The J gene is TRBJ2-3, the V gene TRBV12-3 or TRBV12-4; D gene ambiguous. CDR3 length: 12 residues. V was trimmed by 8 bases and J by 4 bases, leaving 10 bases between them. The CDR3 DNA is TGTGCCAGCTGGGGTAGGTCAGATACGCAGTATTTT. Its translation is CASWGRSDTQYF.